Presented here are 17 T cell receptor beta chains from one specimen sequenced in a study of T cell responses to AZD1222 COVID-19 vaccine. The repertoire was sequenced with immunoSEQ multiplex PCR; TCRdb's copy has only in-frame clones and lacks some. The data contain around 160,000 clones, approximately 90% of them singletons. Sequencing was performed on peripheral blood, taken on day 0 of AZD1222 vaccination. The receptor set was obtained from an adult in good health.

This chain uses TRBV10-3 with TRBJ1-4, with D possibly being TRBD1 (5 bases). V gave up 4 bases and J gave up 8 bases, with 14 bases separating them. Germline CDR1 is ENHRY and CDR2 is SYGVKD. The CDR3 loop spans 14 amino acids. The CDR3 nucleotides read TGTGCCATCAGTGTTTCAGGGAGCGGGGAAAAACTGTTTTTT. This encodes CAISVSGSGEKLFF.

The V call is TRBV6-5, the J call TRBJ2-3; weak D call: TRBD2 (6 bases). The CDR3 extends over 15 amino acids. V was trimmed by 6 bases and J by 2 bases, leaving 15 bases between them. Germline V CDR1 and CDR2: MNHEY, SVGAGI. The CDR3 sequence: CASRGGRAITDTQYF. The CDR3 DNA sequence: TGTGCCAGCAGGGGGGGAAGGGCCATCACAGATACGCAGTATTTT.

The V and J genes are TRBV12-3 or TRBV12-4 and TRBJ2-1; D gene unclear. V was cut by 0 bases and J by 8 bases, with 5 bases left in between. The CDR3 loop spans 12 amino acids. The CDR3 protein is CASSLASDEQFF. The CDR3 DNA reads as TGTGCCAGCAGTTTAGCCAGTGATGAGCAGTTCTTC.

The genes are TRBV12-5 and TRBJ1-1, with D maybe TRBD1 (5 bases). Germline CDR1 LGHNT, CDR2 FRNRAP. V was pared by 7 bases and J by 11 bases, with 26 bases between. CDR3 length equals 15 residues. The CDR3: CASAPIISGTPIAFF. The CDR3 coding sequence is TGTGCTAGTGCCCCTATCATTTCGGGGACGCCAATTGCTTTCTTT.

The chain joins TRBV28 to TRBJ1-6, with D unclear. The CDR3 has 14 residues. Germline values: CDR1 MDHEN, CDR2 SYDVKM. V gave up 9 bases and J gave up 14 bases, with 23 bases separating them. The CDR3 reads CASLPDGNFRTLHF. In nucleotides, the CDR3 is TGTGCCAGTCTCCCCGACGGGAACTTTCGTACCCTCCACTTT.

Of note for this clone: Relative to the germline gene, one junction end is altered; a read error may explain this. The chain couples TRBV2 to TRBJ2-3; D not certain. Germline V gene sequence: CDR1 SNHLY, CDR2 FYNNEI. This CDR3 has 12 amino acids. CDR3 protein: CASSEDTDTQYF. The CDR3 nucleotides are TGTGCCAGCAGCGAAGACACAGATACGCAGTATTTT.

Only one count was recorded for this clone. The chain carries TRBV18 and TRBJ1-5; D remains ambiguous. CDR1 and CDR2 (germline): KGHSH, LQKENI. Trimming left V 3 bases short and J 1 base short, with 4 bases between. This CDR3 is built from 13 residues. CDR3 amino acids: CASSPLSNQPQHF. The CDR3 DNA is TGTGCCAGCTCACCCTTGAGCAATCAGCCCCAGCATTTT. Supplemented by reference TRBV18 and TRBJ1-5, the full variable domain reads NAGVMQNPRHLVRRRGQEARLRCSPMKGHSHVYWYRQLPEEGLKFMVYLQKENIIDESGMPKERFSAEFPKEGPSILRIQQVVRGDSAAYFCASSPLSNQPQHFGDGTRLSIL.

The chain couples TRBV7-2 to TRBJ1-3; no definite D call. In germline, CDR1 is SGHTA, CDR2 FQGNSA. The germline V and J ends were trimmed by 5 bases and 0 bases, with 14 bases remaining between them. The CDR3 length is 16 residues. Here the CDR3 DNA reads TGTGCCAGCAGCCCGCCCGGGATTAACTCTGGAAACACCATATATTTT. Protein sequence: CASSPPGINSGNTIYF.

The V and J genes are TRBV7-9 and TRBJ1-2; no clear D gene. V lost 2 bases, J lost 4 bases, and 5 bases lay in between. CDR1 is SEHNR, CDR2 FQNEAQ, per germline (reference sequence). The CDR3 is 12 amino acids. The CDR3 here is CASSLMGYGYTF. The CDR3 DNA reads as TGTGCCAGCAGCTTAATGGGCTATGGCTACACCTTC.

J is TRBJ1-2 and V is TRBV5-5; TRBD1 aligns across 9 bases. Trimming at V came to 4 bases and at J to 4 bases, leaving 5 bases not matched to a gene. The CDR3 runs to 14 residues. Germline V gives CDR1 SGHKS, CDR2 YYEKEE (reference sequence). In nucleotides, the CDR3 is TGTGCCAGCAGCCCCGGGACAGGGCCCTATGGCTACACCTTC. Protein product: CASSPGTGPYGYTF. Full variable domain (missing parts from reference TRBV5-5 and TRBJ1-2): DAGVTQSPTHLIKTRGQQVTLRCSPISGHKSVSWYQQVLGQGPQFIFQYYEKEERGRGNFPDRFSARQFPNYSSELNVNALLLGDSALYLCASSPGTGPYGYTFGSGTRLTVV.

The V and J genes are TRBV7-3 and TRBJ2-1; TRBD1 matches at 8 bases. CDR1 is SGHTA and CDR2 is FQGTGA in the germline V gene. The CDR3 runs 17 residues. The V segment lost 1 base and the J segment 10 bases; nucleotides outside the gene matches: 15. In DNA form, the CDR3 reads TGTGCCAGCAGCTTAAGAGCTGCCGGACAGGGAATCAGCGAGCAGTTCTTC. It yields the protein CASSLRAAGQGISEQFF.

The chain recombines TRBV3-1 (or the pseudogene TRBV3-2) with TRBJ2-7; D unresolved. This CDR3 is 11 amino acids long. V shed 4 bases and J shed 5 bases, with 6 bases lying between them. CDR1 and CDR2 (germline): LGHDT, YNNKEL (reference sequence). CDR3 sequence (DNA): TGTGCCAGCAGCCGGAACCACGAGCAGTACTTC. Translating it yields CASSRNHEQYF.

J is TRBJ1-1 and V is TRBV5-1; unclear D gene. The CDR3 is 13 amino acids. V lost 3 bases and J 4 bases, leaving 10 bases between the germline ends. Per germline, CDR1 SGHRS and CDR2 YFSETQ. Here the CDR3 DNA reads TGCGCCAGCAGCTGCCCTAGCTGCACTGAAGCTTTCTTT. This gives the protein CASSCPSCTEAFF. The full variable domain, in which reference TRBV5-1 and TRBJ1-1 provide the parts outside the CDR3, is KAGVTQTPRYLIKTRGQQVTLSCSPISGHRSVSWYQQTPGQGLQFLFEYFSETQRNKGNFPGRFSGRQFSNSRSEMNVSTLELGDSALYLCASSCPSCTEAFFGQGTRLTVV.

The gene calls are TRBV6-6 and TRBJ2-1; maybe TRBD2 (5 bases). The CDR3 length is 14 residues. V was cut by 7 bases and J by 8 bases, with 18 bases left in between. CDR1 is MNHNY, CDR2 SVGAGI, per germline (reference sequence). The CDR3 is CASNRRAIGDEQFF. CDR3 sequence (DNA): TGTGCCAGCAATAGGCGGGCGATAGGAGATGAGCAGTTCTTC.

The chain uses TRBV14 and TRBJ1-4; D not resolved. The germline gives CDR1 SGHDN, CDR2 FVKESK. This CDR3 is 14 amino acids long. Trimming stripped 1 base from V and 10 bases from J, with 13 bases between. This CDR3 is CASSQGPDFGKLFF. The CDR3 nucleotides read TGTGCCAGCAGCCAAGGACCGGACTTCGGAAAACTGTTTTTT. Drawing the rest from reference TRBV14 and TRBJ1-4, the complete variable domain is EAGVTQFPSHSVIEKGQTVTLRCDPISGHDNLYWYRRVMGKEIKFLLHFVKESKQDESGMPNNRFLAERTGGTYSTLKVQPAELEDSGVYFCASSQGPDFGKLFFGSGTQLSVL.

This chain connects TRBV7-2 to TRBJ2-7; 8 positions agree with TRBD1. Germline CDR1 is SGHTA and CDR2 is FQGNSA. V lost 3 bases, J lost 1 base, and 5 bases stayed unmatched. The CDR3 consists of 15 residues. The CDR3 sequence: CASSFQGQGSYEQYF. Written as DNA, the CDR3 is TGTGCCAGCAGCTTCCAAGGACAGGGATCCTACGAGCAGTACTTC.

DNA for the CDR3: TGCAGCGTTGTTCGGGGGAATGAGCAGTTCTTC. Its protein is CSVVRGNEQFF. The chain links TRBV29-1 to TRBJ2-1; D possibly corresponds to TRBD2 (6 bases). Trimming took off 4 bases at V and 7 bases at J, with 8 bases between the two ends. Germline V gives CDR1 SQVTM, CDR2 ANQGSEA. The CDR3 sequence is 11 residues long.